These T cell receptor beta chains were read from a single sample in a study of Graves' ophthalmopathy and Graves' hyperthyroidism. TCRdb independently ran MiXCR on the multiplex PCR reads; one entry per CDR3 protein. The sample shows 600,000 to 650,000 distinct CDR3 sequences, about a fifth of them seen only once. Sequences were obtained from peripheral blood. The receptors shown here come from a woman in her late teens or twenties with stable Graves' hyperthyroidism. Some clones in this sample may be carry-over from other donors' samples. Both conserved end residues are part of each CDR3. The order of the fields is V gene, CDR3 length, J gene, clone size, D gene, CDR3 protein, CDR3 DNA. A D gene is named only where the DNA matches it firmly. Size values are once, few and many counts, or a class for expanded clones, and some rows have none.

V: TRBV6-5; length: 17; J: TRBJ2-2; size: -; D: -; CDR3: CASSYGVVVSNTGELFF; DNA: TGTGCCAGCAGTTATGGGGTTGTGGTATCGAACACCGGGGAGCTGTTTTTT
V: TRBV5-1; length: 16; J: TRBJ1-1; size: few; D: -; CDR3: CASSLAVGTGNTEAFF; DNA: TGCGCCAGCAGCTTGGCCGTCGGGACGGGGAACACTGAAGCTTTCTTT
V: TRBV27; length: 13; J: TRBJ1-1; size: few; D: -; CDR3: CASMGTMNTEAFF; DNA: TGTGCCAGCATGGGGACAATGAACACTGAAGCTTTCTTT
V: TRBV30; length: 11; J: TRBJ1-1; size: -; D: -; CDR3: CAWSVRSEAFF; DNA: TGTGCCTGGAGTGTACGGAGTGAAGCTTTCTTT
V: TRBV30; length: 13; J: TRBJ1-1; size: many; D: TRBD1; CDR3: CAWSGQGAPEAFF; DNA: TGTGCCTGGAGCGGGCAGGGGGCCCCTGAAGCTTTCTTT
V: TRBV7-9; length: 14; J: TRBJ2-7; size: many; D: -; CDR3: CASSFPGPYYEQYF; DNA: TGTGCCAGCAGCTTCCCGGGCCCTTACTACGAGCAGTACTTC
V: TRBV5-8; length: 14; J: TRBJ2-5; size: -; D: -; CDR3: CASSLRTRMETQYF; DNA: TGTGCCAGCAGCTTGAGGACCCGGATGGAGACCCAGTACTTC
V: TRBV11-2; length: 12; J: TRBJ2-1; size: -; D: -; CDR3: CASSLGYNEQFF; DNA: TGTGCCAGCAGCTTAGGATACAATGAGCAGTTCTTC
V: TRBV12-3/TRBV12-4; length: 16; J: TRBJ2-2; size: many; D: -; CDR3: CASSLGTVKGSGELFF; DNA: TGTGCCAGCAGCCTAGGAACCGTTAAGGGGTCCGGGGAGCTGTTTTTT
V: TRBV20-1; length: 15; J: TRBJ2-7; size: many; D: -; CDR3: CSAVLGQGRHHEQYF; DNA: TGCAGTGCTGTGCTGGGTCAGGGAAGGCACCACGAGCAGTACTTC
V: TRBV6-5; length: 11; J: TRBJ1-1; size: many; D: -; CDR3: CASGSNTEAFF; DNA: TGTGCCAGCGGGTCGAACACTGAAGCTTTCTTT
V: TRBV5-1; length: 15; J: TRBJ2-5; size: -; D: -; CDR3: CASSLAGQRKETQYF; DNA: TGCGCCAGCAGCTTGGCCGGACAACGAAAAGAGACCCAGTACTTC
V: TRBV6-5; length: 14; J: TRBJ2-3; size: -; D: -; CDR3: CASSYSIRGDTQYF; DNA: TGTGCCAGCAGTTACTCGATCCGGGGCGATACGCAGTATTTT
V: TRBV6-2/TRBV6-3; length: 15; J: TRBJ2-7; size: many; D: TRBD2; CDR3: CATRTSGYNSYEQYF; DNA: TGTGCTACCCGGACTAGCGGGTACAACTCCTACGAGCAGTACTTC
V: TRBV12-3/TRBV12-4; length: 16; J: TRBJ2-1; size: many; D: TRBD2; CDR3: CASSFGGAGSYNEQFF; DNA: TGTGCCAGCAGTTTCGGGGGGGCGGGGTCCTACAATGAGCAGTTCTTC
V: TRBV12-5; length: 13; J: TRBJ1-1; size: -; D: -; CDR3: CASGLFRGTEAFF; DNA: TGTGCTAGTGGTTTGTTCCGGGGCACTGAAGCTTTCTTT
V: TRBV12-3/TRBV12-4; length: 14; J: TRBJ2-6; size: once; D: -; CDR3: CASTGPLRANVLTF; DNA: TGTGCCAGCACAGGGCCGCTCAGGGCCAACGTCCTGACTTTC
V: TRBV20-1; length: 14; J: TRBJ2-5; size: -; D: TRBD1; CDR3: CSARGTGYQETKYF; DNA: TGCAGTGCTCGCGGGACAGGGTACCAAGAGACCAAGTACTTC
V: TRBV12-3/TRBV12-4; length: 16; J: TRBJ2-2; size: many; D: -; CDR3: CASSFNPGMIPGELFF; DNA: TGTGCCAGCAGTTTTAATCCCGGGATGATCCCCGGGGAGCTGTTTTTT
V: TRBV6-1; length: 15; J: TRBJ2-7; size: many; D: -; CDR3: CASSDRQGPPYEQYF; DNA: TGTGCCAGCAGTGATAGGCAGGGCCCTCCTTACGAGCAGTACTTC
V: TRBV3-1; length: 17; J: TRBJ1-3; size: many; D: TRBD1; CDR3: CASSHTTGLHSGNTIYF; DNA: TGTGCCAGCAGCCACACGACAGGGCTCCACTCTGGAAACACCATATATTTT
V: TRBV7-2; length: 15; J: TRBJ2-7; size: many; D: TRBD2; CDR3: CASSSGTSGGVEQYF; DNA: TGTGCCAGCAGCTCGGGGACTAGCGGCGGGGTCGAGCAGTACTTC
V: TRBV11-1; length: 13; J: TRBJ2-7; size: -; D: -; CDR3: CASSQEVIIPQYF; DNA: TGTGCCAGCAGCCAAGAAGTGATCATCCCGCAGTACTTC
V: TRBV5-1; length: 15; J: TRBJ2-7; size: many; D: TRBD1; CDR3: CASSSMGQASYEQYF; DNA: TGCGCCAGCAGCTCTATGGGACAGGCCTCCTACGAGCAGTACTTC
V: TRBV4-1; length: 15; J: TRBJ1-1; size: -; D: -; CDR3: CASSLLEGGNTEAFF; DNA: TGCGCCAGCAGCCTATTGGAAGGAGGGAACACTGAAGCTTTCTTT
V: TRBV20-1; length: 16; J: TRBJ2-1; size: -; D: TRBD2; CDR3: CSASFFRTRQVNEQFF; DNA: TGCAGTGCTAGTTTTTTTAGGACTAGACAAGTCAATGAGCAGTTCTTC
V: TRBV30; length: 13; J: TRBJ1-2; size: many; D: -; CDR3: CAWSRDLNYGYTF; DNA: TGTGCCTGGAGCCGGGACCTTAACTATGGCTACACCTTC
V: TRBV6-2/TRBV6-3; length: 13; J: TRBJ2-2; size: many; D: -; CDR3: CASSFRLAGELFF; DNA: TGTGCCAGCAGTTTCAGACTAGCCGGGGAGCTGTTTTTT
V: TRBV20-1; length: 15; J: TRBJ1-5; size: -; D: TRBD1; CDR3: CSAIRDRGGNQPQHF; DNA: TGCAGTGCTATCCGGGACAGGGGTGGTAATCAGCCCCAGCATTTT
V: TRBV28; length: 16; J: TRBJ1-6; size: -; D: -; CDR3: CASSLGGSEYNSPLHF; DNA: TGTGCCAGCAGTTTAGGAGGATCCGAGTATAATTCACCCCTCCACTTT
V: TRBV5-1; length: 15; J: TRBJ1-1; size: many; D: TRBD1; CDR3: CASSPMDRSNTEAFF; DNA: TGCGCCAGCAGCCCGATGGACAGGTCGAACACTGAAGCTTTCTTT
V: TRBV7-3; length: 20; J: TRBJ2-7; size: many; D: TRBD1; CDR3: CASSLRRLIHRTGGPDEQYF; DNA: TGTGCCAGCAGCTTACGGCGGCTTATCCACCGGACAGGGGGGCCTGACGAGCAGTACTTC
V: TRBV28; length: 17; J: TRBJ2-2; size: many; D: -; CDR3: CASSLVSGGTNTGELFF; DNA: TGTGCCAGCAGTTTAGTTAGTGGGGGTACGAACACCGGGGAGCTGTTTTTT